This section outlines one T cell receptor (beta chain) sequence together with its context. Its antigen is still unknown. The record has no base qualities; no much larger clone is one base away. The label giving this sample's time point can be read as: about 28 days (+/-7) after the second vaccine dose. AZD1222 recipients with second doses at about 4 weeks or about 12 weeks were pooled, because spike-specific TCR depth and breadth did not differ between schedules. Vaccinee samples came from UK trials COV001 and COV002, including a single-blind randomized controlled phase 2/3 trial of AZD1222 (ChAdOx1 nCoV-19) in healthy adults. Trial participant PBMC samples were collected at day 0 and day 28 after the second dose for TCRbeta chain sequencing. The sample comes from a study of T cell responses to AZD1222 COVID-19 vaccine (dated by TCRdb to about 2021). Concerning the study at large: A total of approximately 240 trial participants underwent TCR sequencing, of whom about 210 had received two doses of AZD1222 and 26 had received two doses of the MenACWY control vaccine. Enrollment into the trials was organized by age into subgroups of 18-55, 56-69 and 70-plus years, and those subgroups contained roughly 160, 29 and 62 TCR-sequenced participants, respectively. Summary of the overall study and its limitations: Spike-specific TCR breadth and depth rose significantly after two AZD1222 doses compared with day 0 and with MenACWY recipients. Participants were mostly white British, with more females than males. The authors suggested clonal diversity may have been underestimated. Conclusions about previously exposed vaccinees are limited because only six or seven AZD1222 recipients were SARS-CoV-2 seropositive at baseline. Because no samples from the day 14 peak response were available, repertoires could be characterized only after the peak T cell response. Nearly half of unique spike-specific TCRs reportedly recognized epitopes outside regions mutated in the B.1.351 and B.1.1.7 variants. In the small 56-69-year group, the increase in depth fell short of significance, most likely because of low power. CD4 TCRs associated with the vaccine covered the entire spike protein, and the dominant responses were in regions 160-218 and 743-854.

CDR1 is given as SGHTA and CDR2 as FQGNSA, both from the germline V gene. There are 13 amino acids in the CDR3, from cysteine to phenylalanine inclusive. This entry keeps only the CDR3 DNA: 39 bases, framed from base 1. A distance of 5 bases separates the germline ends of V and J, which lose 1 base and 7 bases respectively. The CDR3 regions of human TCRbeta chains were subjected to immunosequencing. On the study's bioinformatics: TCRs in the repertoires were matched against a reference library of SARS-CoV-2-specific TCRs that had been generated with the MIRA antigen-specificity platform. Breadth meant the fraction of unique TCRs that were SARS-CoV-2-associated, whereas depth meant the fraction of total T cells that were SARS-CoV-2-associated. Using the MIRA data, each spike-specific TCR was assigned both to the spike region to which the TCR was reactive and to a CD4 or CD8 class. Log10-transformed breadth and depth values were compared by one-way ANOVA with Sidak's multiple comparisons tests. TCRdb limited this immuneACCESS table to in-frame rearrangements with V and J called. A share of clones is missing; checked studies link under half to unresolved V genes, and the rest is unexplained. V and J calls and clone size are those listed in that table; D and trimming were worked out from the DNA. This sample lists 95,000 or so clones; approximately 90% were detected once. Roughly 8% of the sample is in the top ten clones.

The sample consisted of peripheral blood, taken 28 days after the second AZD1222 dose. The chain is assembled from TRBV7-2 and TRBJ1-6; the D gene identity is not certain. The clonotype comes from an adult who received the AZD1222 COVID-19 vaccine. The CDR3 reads CASSLELNSPLHF. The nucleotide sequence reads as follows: TGTGCCAGCAGCTTAGAACTAAATTCACCCCTCCACTTT.